This T cell receptor (beta chain) appears in the sequencing data of a study of cytomegalovirus exposure and HLA in healthy donors. Findings and caveats of the study: Reports described diagnosis of cytomegalovirus status by the classifier as highly specific and sensitive. The study labeled around 160 TCR beta chains cytomegalovirus-associated.

CDR1 and CDR2 (germline): MNHEY, SMNVEV (reference sequence). This CDR3 spans 17 amino acids. With V trimmed by 8 bases and J by 7 bases, 17 bases remained unmatched. Using immunoSEQ multiplex PCR, the repertoire was profiled, and TCRdb retains in-frame clones only, with some absent. The sample includes roughly 170,000 clones, approximately 84% of them seen just once. A note on this clone: Its antigen is as yet unknown.

Sequencing used PBMCs. The chain joins TRBV27 to TRBJ2-1, with 10 bases aligning to TRBD1. The receptor comes from a woman aged 18-29 years in good health and CMV-seropositive. CDR3 protein: CASRDLSRDRGGNEQFF. For the CDR3, the DNA is TGTGCCAGCCGCGACCTTTCCCGGGACAGGGGTGGAAATGAGCAGTTCTTC.